This record covers a single T cell receptor (beta chain). Antigen unknown. Profiling relied on immunoSEQ multiplex PCR, and the TCRdb table lists in-frame clones only, not all of them. The profile shows over 100,000 clones, about 87% of them singletons. V lost 4 bases, J lost 5 bases, and 10 bases stayed unmatched. Germline V lookup: CDR1 LNHDA, CDR2 SQIVND (reference sequence). This CDR3 has 16 residues. This sample was included in a study of identifying expanded T cells in peripheral blood. Regarding the study as a whole: Two-week clone count variance significantly increased as total template count grew.

Collection occurred without any documented infections or immune events in donors. What was sequenced was blood. The receptor was isolated from a person between 18 and 75 years old in good health. The rearrangement links TRBV19 to TRBJ2-7, with 11 bases identical to TRBD1. The CDR3 reads CASSNPLDRGLNEQYF. As DNA, the CDR3 is TGTGCCAGTAGTAACCCCCTGGACAGGGGGCTGAACGAGCAGTACTTC.